This is a list of T cell receptor beta chains from one sample in a study of T-cell memory formation after mild COVID-19. Using its own MiXCR run on the 5' RACE reads, TCRdb lists one record per CDR3 protein. This table has roughly 400,000 distinct CDR3 sequences, approximately 24% appearing once. The sequencing sample was made of PBMCs or a T cell subset sorted from them (not recorded which). The receptors shown here come from an adult woman who had mild COVID-19 (a few samples of this study predate the infection). Cell type and time point are not known. The conserved cysteine and the conserved F or W are not part of the CDR3 here. Each record gives: V gene, CDR3 protein.

TRBV19 ASSRSGGVDEQY
TRBV29-1 SVGTGYNEQF
TRBV7-9 ASSPGQGHTEAF
TRBV6-5 ATCLTENSPLH
TRBV29-1 SVEVRTGYEQY
TRBV6-5 ATRQDRDPYNEQF
TRBV7-6 ASSLEAGGMYEQY
TRBV12-3/TRBV12-4 ASSLGGDRARRQY
TRBV7-8 ASSSRDSSSGANVLT
TRBV9 ASRPRTPEGPGELF
TRBV6-5 ASSYGGRGIEQF
TRBV15 ATSRDPTAYGYT
TRBV5-6 ASSLGLDGNEQF
TRBV5-1 ASSQDGTGELF
TRBV2 ASSELGVSGGLTYEQY
TRBV7-9 ASSSDTHSYNEQF
TRBV11-2 ASTLGKGTEAF
TRBV5-1 ASSVDRGSNEQF
TRBV5-1 ASSLTSGPANEQF
TRBV24-1 ATSDAAGGNNEQF
TRBV5-1 ASSWGDRSSYEQY
TRBV7-2 ASSLHRDGYT
TRBV11-2 ASSSLLGGGGDTQY
TRBV12-3/TRBV12-4 ASCPDKDMGSPLH
TRBV28 ASSRQMNTEAF
TRBV19 ATQYVREGNQPQH
TRBV12-3/TRBV12-4 ASSSWDRSYEQY
TRBV5-1 ASSGGQGALDGYT
TRBV4-1 ASSQGRGGLLGNQPQH
TRBV15 ATSRVLEYEQY
TRBV7-9 ASSSLAKDETQY
TRBV2 ASSVSGGQETQY
TRBV5-1 ASSSDSQRYNEQF
TRBV20-1 SASTGGYGYT
TRBV5-1 ASSWTASTDTQY